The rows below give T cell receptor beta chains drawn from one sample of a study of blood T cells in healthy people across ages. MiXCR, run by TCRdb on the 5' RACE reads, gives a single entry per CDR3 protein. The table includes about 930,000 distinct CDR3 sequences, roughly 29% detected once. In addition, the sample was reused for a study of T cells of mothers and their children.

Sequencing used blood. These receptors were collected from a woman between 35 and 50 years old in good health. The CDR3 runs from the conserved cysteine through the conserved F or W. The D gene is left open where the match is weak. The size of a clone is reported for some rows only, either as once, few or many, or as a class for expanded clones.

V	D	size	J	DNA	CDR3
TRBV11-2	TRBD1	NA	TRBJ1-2	TGTGCCAGCAGCCAGACAGGGCCCCATGGCTACACCTTC	CASSQTGPHGYTF
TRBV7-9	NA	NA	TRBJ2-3	TGTGCCAGCAGCTTCGGTCTGGATCTCACAGATACGCAGTATTTT	CASSFGLDLTDTQYF
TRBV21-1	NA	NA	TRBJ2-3	TGTGCCAGCAGCAATCTCGCGGGTCGAAAGAGCACAGATACGCAGTATTTT	CASSNLAGRKSTDTQYF
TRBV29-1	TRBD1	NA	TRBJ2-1	TGCAGCGTTCTACTTCGGGACAGGGCCTACAATGAGCAGTTCTTC	CSVLLRDRAYNEQFF
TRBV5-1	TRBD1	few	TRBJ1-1	TGCGCCAGCAGCCCACAGGGGGCCTACACTGAAGCTTTCTTT	CASSPQGAYTEAFF
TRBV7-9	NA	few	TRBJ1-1	TGTGCCAGCAACCTCTTTTCCGAGAACACCGAAGCTTTCTTT	CASNLFSENTEAFF
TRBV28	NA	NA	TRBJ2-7	TGTGCCAGCATTCAACAACAGGGTTCGTACGAGCAGTACTTC	CASIQQQGSYEQYF
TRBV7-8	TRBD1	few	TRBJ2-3	TGTGCCAGCAGCTTAGTTTTCGGGACAGGGGGCTTCACAGATACGCAGTATTTT	CASSLVFGTGGFTDTQYF
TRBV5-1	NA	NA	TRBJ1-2	TGCGCCAGCAGCTTAAGAACGACGGATGGCTACACCTTC	CASSLRTTDGYTF
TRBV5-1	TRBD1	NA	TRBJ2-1	TGCGCCAGCAGCTTCGACAGGGGGTTCGGCAATGAGCAGTTCTTC	CASSFDRGFGNEQFF
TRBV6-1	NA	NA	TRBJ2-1	TGTGCCAGCAGTGAAGGGGACGGAGCTTACAATGAGCAGTTCTTC	CASSEGDGAYNEQFF
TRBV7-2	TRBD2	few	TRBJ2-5	TGTGCCAGCAGCTTCTCTAGCGGGGTTTTAGAGCAGTACTTC	CASSFSSGVLEQYF
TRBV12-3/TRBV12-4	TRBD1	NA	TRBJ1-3	TGTGCCAGCAGTTGGACAGGGTCTGGAAACACCATATATTTT	CASSWTGSGNTIYF
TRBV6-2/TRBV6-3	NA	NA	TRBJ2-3	TGTGCCAGCAGTTACTCTCAGCTCGAGGGCACAGATACGCGGTATTTT	CASSYSQLEGTDTRYF
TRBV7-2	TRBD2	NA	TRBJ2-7	TGTGCCAGCAGCTTAGGCCCTTCTGCGGGAGGCCCCGAGCAGTACTTC	CASSLGPSAGGPEQYF
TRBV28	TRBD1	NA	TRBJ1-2	TGTGCCAGCAGTTGGGGGACAGGGGCTAACTATGGCTACACCTTC	CASSWGTGANYGYTF
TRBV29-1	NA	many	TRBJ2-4	TGCAGCGCCCGAGACAGAAACAAAAACATTCAGTACTTC	CSARDRNKNIQYF
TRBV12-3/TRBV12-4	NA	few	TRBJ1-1	TGTGCCAGCAGTTTAGAGGGACACACTGAAGCTTTCTTT	CASSLEGHTEAFF
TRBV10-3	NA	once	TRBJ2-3	TGTGCCATCAGTGAACCTGGGGTCCCAGATACGCAGTATTTT	CAISEPGVPDTQYF
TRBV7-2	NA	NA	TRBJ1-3	TGTGCCAGCAGCTTTGACAGGCCGAGCTCTGGAAACACCATATATTTT	CASSFDRPSSGNTIYF
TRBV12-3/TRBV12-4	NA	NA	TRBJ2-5	TGTGCCAGCAGTTTCCTCTTAAGTGACCAAGAGACCCAGTACTTC	CASSFLLSDQETQYF
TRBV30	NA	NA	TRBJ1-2	TGTGCCCATGACACAGACAACTATGGCTACACCTTC	CAHDTDNYGYTF
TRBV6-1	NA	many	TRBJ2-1	TGTGCCAGCAGTGAATTGGAGGGGAGCTCCTACAATGAGCAGTTCTTC	CASSELEGSSYNEQFF
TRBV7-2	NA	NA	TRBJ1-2	TGTGCCAGCAGCTTAGATTTTGTGCGTGGCTACACCTTC	CASSLDFVRGYTF
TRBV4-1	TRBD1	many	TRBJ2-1	TGCGCCAGCAGCGCGGGACAGGCTGGTAACGGTGAGCAGTTCTTC	CASSAGQAGNGEQFF
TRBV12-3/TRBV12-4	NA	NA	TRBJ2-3	TGTGCCAGTAGTCGGAGACTGGGAGGTGATGCGCAGTATTTT	CASSRRLGGDAQYF
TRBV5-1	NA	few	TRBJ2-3	TGCGCCAGCAGCTTGGAAGTCCCTAGCACAGATACGCAGTATTTT	CASSLEVPSTDTQYF
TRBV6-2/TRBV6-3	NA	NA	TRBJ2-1	TGTGCCAGCAGTTACGCGTTGTACAGGGTGGGAATCTCGTACAATGAGCAGTTCTTC	CASSYALYRVGISYNEQFF
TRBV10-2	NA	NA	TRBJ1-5	TGCGCCAGCAGTGACAGTGGGAGCAATCAGCCCCAGCATTTT	CASSDSGSNQPQHF
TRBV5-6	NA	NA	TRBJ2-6	TGTGCCAGCAGCTTGATGGAGAACTCTGGGGCCAACGTCCGGACTTTC	CASSLMENSGANVRTF
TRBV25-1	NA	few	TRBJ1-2	TGTGCCAGCAGTGAATATGGGGGTAACTATGGCTACACCTTC	CASSEYGGNYGYTF
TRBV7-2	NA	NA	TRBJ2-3	TGTGCCAGCAGCCTTGGCAGGGAAGCGGGTACGCAGTATTTT	CASSLGREAGTQYF
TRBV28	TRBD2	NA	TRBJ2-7	TGTGCCAGCAGTTCTCTAGCGGGAAGAGTCTACGAGCAGTACTTC	CASSSLAGRVYEQYF
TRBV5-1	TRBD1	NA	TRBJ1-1	TGCGCCAGCAGCGTGGGACAGGGACTTGAAGCTTTCTTT	CASSVGQGLEAFF
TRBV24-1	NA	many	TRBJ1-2	TGTGCCAGTCGCCCCCGACGGTGCTATGGCTACACCTTC	CASRPRRCYGYTF
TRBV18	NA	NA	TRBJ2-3	TGTGCCAGCTCACCACAGCCAGCGGGCACAGATACGCAGTATTTT	CASSPQPAGTDTQYF
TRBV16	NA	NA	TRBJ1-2	TGTGCCAGCAGTCCGATACCGGGGGCGGACTATGGCTACACCTTC	CASSPIPGADYGYTF
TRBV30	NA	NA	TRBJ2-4	TGTGCCTGGATGATATGGAGTCCCGGGGCCAAAAACATTCAGTACTTC	CAWMIWSPGAKNIQYF
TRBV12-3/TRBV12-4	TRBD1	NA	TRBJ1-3	TGTGCCAGCTCGGACAGGGGGAACGGAAACACCATATATTTT	CASSDRGNGNTIYF
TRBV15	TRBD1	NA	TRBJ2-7	TGTGCCACCAGCAGAGAGACAGGGTCCTACGAGCAGTACTTC	CATSRETGSYEQYF
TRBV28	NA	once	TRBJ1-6	TGTGCCAGCGGCCCTCTGGGGGTAGGTTCACCCCTCCACTTT	CASGPLGVGSPLHF
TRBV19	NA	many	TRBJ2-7	TGTGCCAGTAGTATAGGCGGACAGTTCTACGAGCAGTACTTC	CASSIGGQFYEQYF
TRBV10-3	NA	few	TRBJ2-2	TGTGCCATCAGTGACGTCAGCAAGAACACCGGGGAGCTGTTTTTT	CAISDVSKNTGELFF
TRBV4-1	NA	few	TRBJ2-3	TGCGCCAGCAGCCAAGACCCTGGTGGCCAACTAGATACGCAGTATTTT	CASSQDPGGQLDTQYF
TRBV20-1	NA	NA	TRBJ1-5	TGCAGTGCTAGCTCGGGCAGGAGCAATCAGCCCCAGCATTTT	CSASSGRSNQPQHF
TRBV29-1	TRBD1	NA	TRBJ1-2	TGCAGCGTTGAACAGGGGGAGAACTATGGCTACACCTTC	CSVEQGENYGYTF
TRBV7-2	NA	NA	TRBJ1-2	TGTGCCAGCAGCCCAGAGTCCTATGGATGGGGCTACACCTTC	CASSPESYGWGYTF
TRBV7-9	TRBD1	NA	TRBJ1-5	TGTGCCAGCAGCACCGGGACAGAGCCCCAGCATTTT	CASSTGTEPQHF
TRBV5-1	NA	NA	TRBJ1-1	TGCGCCAGCAGCAATGGGGACGCAGGGAGTCACACTGAAGCTTTCTTT	CASSNGDAGSHTEAFF
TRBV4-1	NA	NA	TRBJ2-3	TGCGCCAGCAGCCATCCCCCGGGGAGGGATACGCAGTATTTT	CASSHPPGRDTQYF
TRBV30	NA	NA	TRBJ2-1	TGTGCCTGGCTGGAGGGAACGAATGAGCAGTTCTTC	CAWLEGTNEQFF
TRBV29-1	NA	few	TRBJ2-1	TGCAGCGCTTACCCTGACAGGTCGGGGTGGGGGCATGAGCAGTTCTTC	CSAYPDRSGWGHEQFF
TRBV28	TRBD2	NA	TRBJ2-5	TGTGCCAGCACCAATCCGGGGGGTGGAGAGACCCAGTACTTC	CASTNPGGGETQYF